This T cell receptor beta chain was recorded in a study of identical twins. Trimming removed 4 bases at V and 4 bases at J, with 18 bases between. This CDR3 contains 17 residues. Germline V lookup: CDR1 SGHRS, CDR2 YFSETQ. A universal primer binding site was introduced by template switching. The final cDNA contained unique molecular identifiers. A single record per CDR3 protein comes from TCRdb applying MiXCR to the 5' RACE reads. The table has roughly 690,000 distinct CDR3 sequences, 6% to 6.5% seen once. This clonotype was picked up a small number of times. Input material: naive T cells sorted from blood. V and J are TRBV5-1 and TRBJ2-6; D might be TRBD2 (6 bases). This TCR derives from a man between 18 and 35 years old in good health. The CDR3 spells CASSVQSGVGGANVLTF. DNA of the CDR3: TGCGCCAGCAGCGTACAATCGGGGGTTGGCGGGGCCAACGTCCTGACTTTC.